A single sample is the source of the 32 T cell receptor beta chains below, sequenced in a study of T cells in Graves' hyperthyroidism and ophthalmopathy. Amplified TCR beta CDR3 regions came from RNA transcripts. TCR CDR3 underwent first-round RT-PCR with the HTBI primer set. TCRdb reanalysed the multiplex PCR reads using MiXCR and keeps one entry per CDR3 protein. The sample lists fewer than 550,000 distinct CDR3 sequences; approximately 14% were seen once. The sample was blood. These TCRs come from a woman between 18 and 30 years old with Graves' hyperthyroidism.

This clonotype appeared many times. The rearrangement links TRBV20-1 to TRBJ2-7, with a tentative D call TRBD1 (5 bases). V lost 1 base and J lost 2, with 12 bases in between. Per germline, CDR1 DFQATT and CDR2 SNEGSKA (reference sequence). The CDR3 runs 14 residues. CDR3 protein: CSARVQGVPYEQYF. The CDR3 DNA sequence: TGCAGTGCTAGAGTACAAGGGGTCCCCTACGAGCAGTACTTC.

This clonotype was picked up many times. The rearrangement links TRBV6-5 to TRBJ1-1; the D gene is possibly TRBD1 (5 bases). The V gene's germline CDR1 is MNHEY and CDR2 SVGAGI. The CDR3 is 17 amino acids. Trimming shortened V by 0 bases and J by 1 base, and 15 bases separated the two germline ends. The CDR3 region is CASSYSIRGWENTEAFF. Here the CDR3 DNA reads TGTGCCAGCAGTTACTCGATACGGGGGTGGGAGAACACTGAAGCTTTCTTT.

Worth noting for this clonotype: Given a much more abundant clone one base away, this may be a read error. The genes are TRBV7-9 and TRBJ2-2; D uncertain. V dropped 3 bases and J dropped 6 bases, with 17 bases sitting between them. Germline lookup yields CDR1 SEHNR and CDR2 FQNEAQ (reference sequence). This CDR3 comprises 16 residues. The CDR3 loop reads CASSFPSWYTAGELFF. CDR3 DNA sequence: TGTGCCAGCAGCTTCCCCTCTTGGTACACCGCCGGGGAGCTGTTTTTT.

This clonotype was detected ten times or more. The gene calls are TRBV2 and TRBJ2-1; 7 nucleotides line up with TRBD1. CDR1 and CDR2 (germline): SNHLY, FYNNEI. V dropped 2 bases and J dropped 5; count of bases not matched to a gene: 9. The CDR3 length is 16 residues. The CDR3 here is CASSETVGQGDNEQFF. CDR3 sequence (DNA): TGTGCCAGCAGTGAAACGGTAGGGCAGGGGGACAATGAGCAGTTCTTC.

This clonotype occurred many times. The gene calls are TRBV5-1 and TRBJ1-4; D is uncertain. V was clipped by 3 bases and J by 7 bases, with 7 bases between them. This CDR3 comprises 12 residues. Per germline, CDR1 SGHRS and CDR2 YFSETQ. CDR3 sequence reads: CASSSDGEKLFF. For the CDR3, the DNA is TGCGCCAGCAGCTCCGACGGTGAAAAACTGTTTTTT.

The chain is built from TRBV2 and TRBJ2-1; D is perhaps TRBD1 (5 bases). V lost 6 bases and J lost 10, with 16 bases in between. Germline V gene lookup returns CDR1 SNHLY and CDR2 FYNNEI. This CDR3 spans 13 amino acids. The DNA for the CDR3 is TGTGCCAGCAGCCAAGTGACAGAAAACGAGCAGTTCTTC. This encodes CASSQVTENEQFF.

As for this clonotype: One end of the junction fails to match germline, which may point to a read error. The CDR3 DNA follows: TGTGTCACCAGTGATTTGAAGCGGGAGCAGTTCTTC. This encodes CVTSDLKREQFF. The V gene is TRBV24-1, the J gene TRBJ2-1; weak D call: TRBD2 (5 bases). CDR1 and CDR2 from the germline V gene are KGHDR and SFDVKD. CDR3 length: 12 amino acids.

This clonotype was picked up many times. The rearrangement uses TRBV7-6 and TRBJ2-3, with D perhaps matching TRBD1 or TRBD2 (6 bases each). The CDR3 spans 16 residues. Trimming left V 1 base short and J 3 bases short, with 14 bases between. The V gene's germline CDR1 is SGHVS and CDR2 FNYEAQ. Here the CDR3 reads CASSLEGRGGTDTQYF. CDR3 nucleotides: TGTGCCAGCAGCTTAGAGGGCAGGGGAGGAACAGATACGCAGTATTTT. The full variable domain, rest sourced from reference TRBV7-6 and TRBJ2-3, is GAGVSQSPRYKVTKRGQDVALRCDPISGHVSLYWYRQALGQGPEFLTYFNYEAQQDKSGLPNDRFSAERPEGSISTLTIQRTEQRDSAMYRCASSLEGRGGTDTQYFGPGTRLTVL.

In its sample, this clonotype was seen a few times. This chain uses TRBV7-2 with TRBJ2-7; 7 nucleotides line up with TRBD1. There are 14 residues in the CDR3. J gave up 4 bases and V 3 bases, and 6 bases lay outside the gene matches. From germline, CDR1 is SGHTA and CDR2 FQGNSA. The CDR3 is CASSFQGVAYEQYF. In DNA, the CDR3 is TGTGCCAGCAGCTTCCAGGGGGTGGCGTACGAGCAGTACTTC.

This clonotype has ten or more counts. The chain has TRBV6-1 and TRBJ2-2; 7 nucleotides agree with TRBD2. CDR3 length: 17 amino acids. Per the germline V gene, CDR1 is MNHNS and CDR2 is SASEGT. V was clipped by 5 bases and J by 2 bases; unmatched bases: 11. DNA for the CDR3: TGTGCCAGCAGTTACGCGCGGCTAGCGGCCAACACCGGGGAGCTGTTTTTT. It translates to CASSYARLAANTGELFF.

This clonotype was recorded at least ten times. The rearrangement uses TRBV18 and TRBJ1-2; D unresolved. The ends were cut back, 3 bases at V and 2 bases at J, with 10 bases in the middle. Germline V lookup: CDR1 KGHSH, CDR2 LQKENI. The CDR3 totals 14 residues. The CDR3 protein is CASSPGPENYGYTF. CDR3 in DNA: TGTGCCAGCTCACCGGGCCCAGAAAACTATGGCTACACCTTC.

The chain carries TRBV4-1 and TRBJ2-7, with 11 bases lining up with TRBD1. This CDR3 spans 15 amino acids. J lost 4 bases, V lost 2 bases, and 4 bases had no gene match. Germline V gene data show CDR1 as MGHRA and CDR2 as YSYEKL. For the CDR3, the DNA is TGCGCCAGCAGCCAACGGACAGGGGGCGATTACGAGCAGTACTTC. Translated, it gives CASSQRTGGDYEQYF.

This clonotype was detected many times. The DNA of the CDR3 is TGCAGCGTTGACGGGGGGGCTTACAATGAGCAGTTCTTC. This sequence encodes CSVDGGAYNEQFF. The V and J genes are TRBV29-1 and TRBJ2-1, with 8 bases fitting TRBD2. Germline CDR1 and CDR2: SQVTM and ANQGSEA. V lost 3 bases and J lost 4; bases outside the gene matches: 2. The CDR3 is made up of 13 amino acids.

In its sample, this clonotype was seen many times. The V gene is TRBV7-9, the J gene TRBJ1-1; 9 bases fit TRBD1. The CDR3 length is 16 residues. Germline lookup yields CDR1 SEHNR and CDR2 FQNEAQ (reference sequence). The V and J ends lost 4 bases and 1 base, in that order; junction bases with no gene match: 7. CDR3 amino acids: CASSSSRDRENTEAFF. In DNA form, the CDR3 reads TGTGCCAGCAGCTCCTCCCGGGACAGGGAGAACACTGAAGCTTTCTTT.

This clonotype came up a few times. The gene calls are TRBV20-1 and TRBJ2-7; 8 bases match TRBD2. This CDR3 has 16 residues. CDR1 and CDR2 from the germline V gene are DFQATT and SNEGSKA (reference sequence). V lost 0 bases to trimming and J lost 0 bases; unmatched junction nucleotides: 7. The CDR3 reads CSARDLSGAVSYEQYF. In nucleotides, the CDR3 is TGCAGTGCTAGAGATCTTAGCGGGGCGGTCTCCTACGAGCAGTACTTC.

V gene TRBV9 combines with J gene TRBJ2-7; D gene ambiguous. V lost 2 bases to trimming and J lost 0 bases, with 12 bases between them. The length of the CDR3 is 15 residues. Per the germline V gene, CDR1 is SGDLS and CDR2 is YYNGEE. CDR3 sequence (DNA): TGTGCCAGCAGCGTCGGACCCGTAAGCTCCTACGAGCAGTACTTC. It specifies CASSVGPVSSYEQYF.

The chain links TRBV9 to TRBJ2-1, with a weak D call TRBD2 (6 bases). The CDR3 is 18 amino acids. Germline lookup yields CDR1 SGDLS and CDR2 YYNGEE. V was pared by 0 bases and J by 3 bases, with 19 bases between. The CDR3 DNA is TGTGCCAGCAGCGTAGTCAGCGTTGAGTGGGGGGACTACAATGAGCAGTTCTTC. This encodes CASSVVSVEWGDYNEQFF.

This chain uses TRBV20-1 with TRBJ1-2; 8 bases are shared with TRBD1. The CDR3 is 14 residues long. V shed 1 base and J 6 bases; nucleotides not matched to a gene: 7. Germline-derived CDR1 and CDR2 are DFQATT and SNEGSKA (reference sequence). CDR3 loop: CSARAGTGADGYTF. The CDR3, as DNA: TGCAGTGCTAGAGCCGGGACAGGTGCAGATGGCTACACCTTC.

There are many counts of this clonotype. This chain uses TRBV2 with TRBJ2-3; 8 nucleotides align to TRBD2. The V gene's germline CDR1 is SNHLY and CDR2 FYNNEI. V shed 4 bases and J 1 base; nucleotides not matched to a gene: 7. This CDR3 is 16 amino acids long. CDR3 DNA: TGTGCCAGCAGTGCTTACACTAGCGGAGGCACAGATACGCAGTATTTT. This gives the protein CASSAYTSGGTDTQYF.

Many counts were recorded for this clonotype. In nucleotides, the CDR3 is TGTGCCACCAGTGATCCGTCGGACACCGGGGAGCTGTTTTTT. It codes for CATSDPSDTGELFF. This chain connects TRBV24-1 to TRBJ2-2; D not certain. The CDR3 spans 14 residues. Trimming removed 3 bases at V and 3 bases at J, with 7 bases between. CDR1 and CDR2 (germline): KGHDR, SFDVKD.

This clonotype was observed at least ten times. The chain joins TRBV12-3 or TRBV12-4 to TRBJ2-7; possibly TRBD2 for D (5 bases). The CDR3 runs to 16 residues. Between the trimmed V and J ends, which lost 4 bases and 0 bases, there was a span of 16 bases. The CDR3 DNA is TGTGCCAGCAGTTCTGAGGGCGGGTTAATCTCCTACGAGCAGTACTTC. Its translation is CASSSEGGLISYEQYF.

The sample holds a few counts of this clonotype. The rearrangement uses TRBV5-1 and TRBJ1-4; TRBD1 might be the D (5 bases). CDR1 is SGHRS, CDR2 YFSETQ, per germline. CDR3 length: 15 residues. Deletions cut 5 bases from V and 4 bases from J, with 15 bases between. Here the CDR3 DNA reads TGCGCCAGCAGAGAGGAGGGGTCCTTTAATGAAAAACTGTTTTTT. Its protein product is CASREEGSFNEKLFF.

This chain links TRBV20-1 with TRBJ2-5, with a weak D call TRBD1 (6 bases). From germline, CDR1 is DFQATT and CDR2 SNEGSKA (reference sequence). The ends were cut back, 5 bases at V and 7 bases at J, with 20 bases in the middle. This CDR3 region has 14 residues. This chain's CDR3 is CSAAKFEGVGTQYF. CDR3 in DNA: TGCAGTGCTGCGAAATTTGAGGGGGTGGGGACCCAGTACTTC.

This clonotype occurred a few times. Lacking the conserved final phenylalanine or tryptophan, this CDR3 likely reflects a read error. The chain employs TRBV2 and TRBJ1-6, with unresolved D. Per germline, CDR1 SNHLY and CDR2 FYNNEI. The CDR3 is made up of 16 amino acids. Between the trimmed V and J ends, which lost 6 bases and 7 bases, there was a span of 19 bases. The CDR3 nucleotides are TGTGCCAGCAGCCAAAGGCAGGCCGGGAGCAATTCACCCCTCCACCTT. It codes for CASSQRQAGSNSPLHL.

The chain couples TRBV6-5 to TRBJ2-1; D remains unclear. Trimming took off 0 bases at V and 14 bases at J, with 11 bases between the two ends. Germline CDR1 and CDR2: MNHEY and SVGAGI. The CDR3 spans 12 residues. CDR3 residues: CASSYSPSEEFF. CDR3 bases: TGTGCCAGCAGTTACTCTCCCAGCGAGGAGTTCTTC.

In this sample, this clonotype turned up many times. The rearrangement joins TRBV20-1 to TRBJ1-6; D might be TRBD1 (6 bases). The CDR3 runs to 16 residues. Trimming took 5 bases from V and 0 from J, leaving 14 bases between them. CDR1 and CDR2 from the germline V gene are DFQATT and SNEGSKA (reference sequence). The CDR3 DNA reads as TGCAGTGCTGCCTTCGTACAGGGCTCCTATAATTCACCCCTCCACTTT. As protein: CSAAFVQGSYNSPLHF.

There are many counts of this clonotype. The gene calls are TRBV27 and TRBJ1-2, with D maybe TRBD1 (6 bases). Per germline, CDR1 MNHEY and CDR2 SMNVEV (reference sequence). CDR3 size: 13 residues. The V end was cut by 7 bases, the J end by 4 bases, with 13 bases between. The DNA of the CDR3 is TGTGCCAGCAAAAGGGGGGCCAGCTATGGCTACACCTTC. Its translation is CASKRGASYGYTF.

This clonotype was recorded at least ten times. This rearrangement joins TRBV12-3 or TRBV12-4 to TRBJ2-2, with D uncertain. This CDR3 is 14 amino acids long. V was cut by 3 bases and J by 4 bases, with 9 bases left in between. The CDR3 coding sequence is TGTGCCAGCAGTTTCAAGGGTGGCACCGGGGAGCTGTTTTTT. Its protein product is CASSFKGGTGELFF.

The gene calls are TRBV25-1 and TRBJ1-1, with a tentative D call TRBD1 (5 bases). V was trimmed by 4 bases and J by 1 base, leaving 13 bases between them. The CDR3 consists of 15 residues. Germline CDR1 MGHDK, CDR2 SYGVNS. The CDR3 DNA is TGTGCCAGCAGTGCCGCAGGGAGGCGGAACACTGAAGCTTTCTTT. Protein: CASSAAGRRNTEAFF. The complete variable domain, with remaining parts taken from reference TRBV25-1 and TRBJ1-1, reads EADIYQTPRYLVIGTGKKITLECSQTMGHDKMYWYQQDPGMELHLIHYSYGVNSTEKGDLSSESTVSRIRTEHFPLTLESARPSHTSQYLCASSAAGRRNTEAFFGQGTRLTVV.

This clonotype was recorded many times. This chain links TRBV27 with TRBJ1-5; D gene uncertain. The CDR3 has 13 residues. V lost 3 bases to trimming and J lost 0 bases, with 3 bases between them. Germline V gene sequence: CDR1 MNHEY, CDR2 SMNVEV (reference sequence). This chain's CDR3 is CASSFNSNQPQHF. The CDR3 DNA reads as TGTGCCAGCAGTTTTAATAGCAATCAGCCCCAGCATTTT.

The chain couples TRBV7-9 to TRBJ2-3, with D possibly matching TRBD1 (5 bases). Germline V CDR1 and CDR2: SEHNR, FQNEAQ (reference sequence). V shed 5 bases and J shed 4 bases, with 13 bases lying between them. The CDR3 consists of 14 residues. The chain's CDR3 is CASSPKGVADTQYF. The CDR3 DNA reads TGTGCCAGCAGCCCCAAAGGGGTCGCAGATACGCAGTATTTT.

This clonotype was seen many times. The CDR3 nucleotides are TGTGCCATCAGCAGGGGGTCCGTGGAGACCCAGTACTTC. It specifies CAISRGSVETQYF. The J gene is TRBJ2-5, the V gene TRBV10-3; TRBD1 matches at 7 bases. Germline V gene sequence: CDR1 ENHRY, CDR2 SYGVKD. J was trimmed by 5 bases and V by 6 bases; bases with no gene match: 6. The CDR3 spans 13 residues.